Sequencing of this TCR beta chain was carried out in a study of early T cells in non-severe SARS-CoV-2 infection. The CDR3 extends over 16 amino acids. Germline-derived CDR1 and CDR2 are MRHNA and SNTAGT. V dropped 2 bases and J dropped 0; count of bases not matched to a gene: 4. MiXCR was run by TCRdb on the 5' RACE reads, yielding one entry per CDR3 protein. Here the sample spans 50,000 to 70,000 distinct CDR3 sequences, just under 9% being singletons. This chain joins TRBV6-4 and TRBJ2-1; 7 positions agree with TRBD2. Sequencing used whole blood. The TCR comes from an adult who was a healthcare worker with PCR-confirmed SARS-CoV-2 infection or an uninfected control (not recorded which). CDR3 amino acids: CASSDRPSGSYNEQFF. The CDR3, as DNA: TGTGCCAGCAGTGACAGGCCTAGCGGCTCCTACAATGAGCAGTTCTTC.